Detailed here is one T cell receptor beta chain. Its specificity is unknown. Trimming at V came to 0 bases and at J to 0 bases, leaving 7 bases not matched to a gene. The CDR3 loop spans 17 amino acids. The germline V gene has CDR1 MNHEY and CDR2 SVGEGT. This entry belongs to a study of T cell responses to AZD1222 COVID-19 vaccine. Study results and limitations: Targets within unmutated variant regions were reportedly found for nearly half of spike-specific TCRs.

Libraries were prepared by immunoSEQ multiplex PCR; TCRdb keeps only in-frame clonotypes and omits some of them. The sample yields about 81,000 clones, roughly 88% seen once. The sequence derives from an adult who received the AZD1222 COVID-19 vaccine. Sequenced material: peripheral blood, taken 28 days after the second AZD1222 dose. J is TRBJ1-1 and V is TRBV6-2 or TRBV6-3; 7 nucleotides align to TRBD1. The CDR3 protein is CASSYSRDRAMNTEAFF. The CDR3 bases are TGTGCCAGCAGTTACTCGCGCGACAGGGCCATGAACACTGAAGCTTTCTTT.